These T cell receptor beta chains were read from a single sample in a study of molecular identifiers for immune sequencing clone quantification. TCRdb re-derived calls from the PCR reads in MiXCR, one entry per CDR3 protein. The table records over 65,000 distinct CDR3 sequences, about 23% of them present only once. Sample: naive CD8+ T cells from blood, with Jurkat cell RNA spiked in. Receptors were obtained from a human donor in good health. Some libraries in this study had Jurkat cell RNA spiked in. CDR3s include the opening cysteine and the closing phenylalanine or tryptophan. The D gene is left open where the match is weak. Not every row has a clone size; where given, it reads once, few, many or a size class.

V gene	clone size	J gene	D gene	CDR3 length	CDR3 DNA	CDR3 protein
TRBV28	few	TRBJ2-1	.	14	TGTGCCAGCAGTCTGAATGACTACTACAATGAGCAGTTCTTC	CASSLNDYYNEQFF
TRBV5-6	.	TRBJ2-7	.	14	TGTGCCAGCAGCTGGGGGACATCTTCCTACGAGCAGTACTTC	CASSWGTSSYEQYF
TRBV19	.	TRBJ1-1	.	13	TGTGCCACTACTTGGGGGGGCTCTACTGAAGCTTTCTTT	CATTWGGSTEAFF
TRBV19	many	TRBJ2-7	TRBD1	15	TGTGCCAGTAGTTCAGCCGGGACAGGGAAGTACGAGCAGTACTTC	CASSSAGTGKYEQYF
TRBV6-2/TRBV6-3	.	TRBJ2-3	TRBD2	13	TGTGCCAGCAGTTACGGTCCGGGACTAGCGCAGTATTTT	CASSYGPGLAQYF
TRBV7-9	many	TRBJ2-5	.	14	TGTGCCGCAGCGGGTCCCGGCAGGATGGAGACCCAGTACTTC	CAAAGPGRMETQYF
TRBV20-1	.	TRBJ2-7	TRBD1	12	TGCAGTGCCGGACAGGGTCAAAACGCGCAGTACTTC	CSAGQGQNAQYF
TRBV5-1	.	TRBJ2-7	TRBD1	14	TGCGCCAGCAGCGGGACAGGGGTCACCTACGAGCTGTACTTC	CASSGTGVTYELYF
TRBV12-3/TRBV12-4	.	TRBJ2-1	TRBD2	15	TGTGCCAGCAGTGCAGCTAGCGGGAGGGGCAATGAGCAGTTCTTC	CASSAASGRGNEQFF
TRBV7-9	.	TRBJ1-1	TRBD1	15	TGTGCCAGCAGCCGCCCCGGGACAGGGGGCACTGAAGCTTTCTTT	CASSRPGTGGTEAFF
TRBV7-9	.	TRBJ1-1	.	15	TGTGCCAGCAGCTTGTCGGACGGGTCCGTTCCTGAAGCTTTCTTT	CASSLSDGSVPEAFF
TRBV24-1	.	TRBJ2-3	TRBD1	18	TGTGCCACCAGTGATCACCCTCTACAGGGGGCGGTCACAGATACGCAGTATTTT	CATSDHPLQGAVTDTQYF